This T cell receptor (beta chain) was documented in a study of T cell responses to AZD1222 COVID-19 vaccine. The CDR3 totals 13 residues. The germline V gene encodes CDR1 MNHEY and CDR2 SVGAGI. The J segment lost 8 bases and the V segment lost 6 bases, leaving 4 bases of the junction unmatched. The repertoire was sequenced with immunoSEQ multiplex PCR; TCRdb's copy has only in-frame clones and lacks some. The repertoire holds more than 80,000 clones, with 88% as singletons. This chain joins TRBV6-5 and TRBJ1-2, with 12 bases lining up with TRBD1. Sequenced material: peripheral blood, taken on day 0 of MenACWY control vaccination. The sequence derives from an adult in good health. The CDR3 DNA follows: TGTGCCAGCAGCCAGGGACAGGGGGCAGGCTACACCTTC. This gives the protein CASSQGQGAGYTF.